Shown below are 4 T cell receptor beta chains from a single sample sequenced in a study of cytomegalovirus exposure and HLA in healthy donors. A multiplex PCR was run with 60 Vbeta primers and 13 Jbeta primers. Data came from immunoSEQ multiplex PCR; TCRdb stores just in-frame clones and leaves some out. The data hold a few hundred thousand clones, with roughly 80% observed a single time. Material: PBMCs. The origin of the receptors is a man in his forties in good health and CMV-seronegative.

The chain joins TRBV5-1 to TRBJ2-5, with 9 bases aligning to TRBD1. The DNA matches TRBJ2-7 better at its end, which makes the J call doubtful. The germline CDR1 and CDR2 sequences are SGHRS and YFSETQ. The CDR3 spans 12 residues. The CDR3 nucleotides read TGCGCCAGCAGCTCGGACAGGGGCGAGCAGTACTTC. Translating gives CASSSDRGEQYF.

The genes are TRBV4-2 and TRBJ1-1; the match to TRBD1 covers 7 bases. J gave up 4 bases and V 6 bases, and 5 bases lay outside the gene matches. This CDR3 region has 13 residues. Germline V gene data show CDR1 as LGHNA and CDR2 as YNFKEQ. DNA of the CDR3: TGTGCCAGCAGTAGGGGGCGAGGCACTGAAGCTTTCTTT. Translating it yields CASSRGRGTEAFF.

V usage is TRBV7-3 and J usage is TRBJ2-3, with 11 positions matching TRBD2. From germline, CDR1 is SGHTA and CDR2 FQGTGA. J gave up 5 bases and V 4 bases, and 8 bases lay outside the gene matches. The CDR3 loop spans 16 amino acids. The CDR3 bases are TGTGCCAGCAGCTCCATAGCGGGAGGGCCGATAGATACGCAGTATTTT. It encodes CASSSIAGGPIDTQYF.

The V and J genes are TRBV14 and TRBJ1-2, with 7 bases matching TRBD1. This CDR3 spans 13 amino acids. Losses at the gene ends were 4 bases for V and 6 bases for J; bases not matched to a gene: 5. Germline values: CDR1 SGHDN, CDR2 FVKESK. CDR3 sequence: CASSPRQGDGYTF. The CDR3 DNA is TGTGCCAGCAGCCCCAGACAGGGAGATGGCTACACCTTC.